Below, 18 T cell receptor beta chains from the same sample are listed, as sequenced in a study of T cells in localized non-small cell lung cancer. The repertoire was sequenced with immunoSEQ multiplex PCR; TCRdb's copy has only in-frame clones and lacks some. The table shows tens of thousands of clones, with around 86% occurring only once. The source material was peripheral blood, sampled before any cancer treatment. These receptor sequences come from a female donor at least 60 years old with stage II squamous cell lung carcinoma.

The V gene is TRBV6-1, the J gene TRBJ1-5, with D possibly TRBD1 on 6 matching bases. Trimming shortened V by 4 bases and J by 5 bases, and 18 bases separated the two germline ends. Germline loops: CDR1 MNHNS, CDR2 SASEGT. This CDR3 has 16 amino acids. CDR3 in amino acids: CASSAIQGAGDQPQHF. In nucleotides, the CDR3 is TGTGCCAGCAGTGCTATACAGGGAGCGGGGGATCAGCCCCAGCATTTT.

This chain uses TRBV2 with TRBJ1-4; the D gene is possibly TRBD1 (5 bases). Trimming took off 6 bases at V and 6 bases at J, with 8 bases between the two ends. The CDR3 covers 12 residues. CDR1 is SNHLY, CDR2 FYNNEI, per germline. The CDR3 DNA reads as TGTGCCAGCAGACGGGACGATGAAAAACTGTTTTTT. Its protein is CASRRDDEKLFF. Combining the CDR3 with reference TRBV2 and TRBJ1-4 gives the whole variable domain EPEVTQTPSHQVTQMGQEVILRCVPISNHLYFYWYRQILGQKVEFLVSFYNNEISEKSEIFDDQFSVERPDGSNFTLKIRSTKLEDSAMYFCASRRDDEKLFFGSGTQLSVL.

This chain joins TRBV6-5 and TRBJ1-6; D is unclear. The CDR3 runs 14 residues. CDR1 is MNHEY, CDR2 SVGAGI, per germline. Deletions cut 4 bases from V and 10 bases from J, with 14 bases between. CDR3 sequence reads: CASSSGGRGSPLHF. The CDR3 DNA reads TGTGCCAGCAGTTCCGGCGGGAGAGGGTCACCCCTCCACTTT.

This chain joins TRBV28 and TRBJ2-5, with a weak D call TRBD1 (5 bases). Germline assignment: CDR1 MDHEN and CDR2 SYDVKM. The CDR3 loop spans 13 amino acids. V gave up 9 bases and J gave up 1 base, with 12 bases separating them. CDR3 in amino acids: CASNQGIQETQYF. For the CDR3, the DNA is TGTGCCAGTAATCAGGGTATCCAAGAGACCCAGTACTTC.

The chain has TRBV4-1 and TRBJ2-7; D ambiguous. This CDR3 is 15 amino acids long. V was pared by 2 bases and J by 6 bases, with 17 bases between. In germline, CDR1 is MGHRA, CDR2 YSYEKL. The CDR3 protein is CASSQTRTGRSEQYF. CDR3 nucleotides: TGCGCCAGCAGCCAAACTCGGACGGGCCGGAGCGAGCAGTACTTC.

This clone was counted between two and nine times. The gene calls are TRBV7-2 and TRBJ1-1; 8 bases align to TRBD1. This CDR3 contains 14 residues. V lost 6 bases, J lost 6 bases, and 9 bases stayed unmatched. Germline CDR1 SGHTA, CDR2 FQGNSA. CDR3 sequence reads: CASSSSGGLAEAFF. CDR3 sequence (DNA): TGTGCCAGCAGTTCCTCAGGGGGCCTCGCTGAAGCTTTCTTT. Filled out from reference TRBV7-2 and TRBJ1-1, the complete variable domain reads GAGVSQSPSNKVTEKGKDVELRCDPISGHTALYWYRQSLGQGLEFLIYFQGNSAPDKSGLPSDRFSAERTGGSVSTLTIQRTQQEDSAVYLCASSSSGGLAEAFFGQGTRLTVV.

The chain employs TRBV7-2 and TRBJ2-4; the match to TRBD1 covers 10 bases. Looked up from germline, CDR1 is SGHTA and CDR2 is FQGNSA. After removal of 5 bases from V and 0 bases from J, the junction contained 4 bases not matched to a gene. The CDR3 has 16 amino acids. The CDR3 here is CASSPDRGRAKNIQYF. CDR3 nucleotides: TGTGCCAGCAGCCCCGACAGGGGGCGAGCCAAAAACATTCAGTACTTC.

This chain links TRBV27 with TRBJ1-6, with 10 bases identical to TRBD1. The length of the CDR3 is 18 residues. The ends lost 8 bases at V and 0 bases at J; junction bases unmatched: 10. Germline CDR1 and CDR2: MNHEY and SMNVEV (reference sequence). The CDR3 nucleotides read TGTGCCAGCCTCCCGGGACAGGGGAAGGGCTCCTATAATTCACCCCTCCACTTT. This encodes CASLPGQGKGSYNSPLHF.

The chain recombines TRBV7-2 with TRBJ2-7; tentative D call: TRBD2 (7 bases). Trimming shortened V by 5 bases and J by 1 base, and 18 bases separated the two germline ends. This CDR3 contains 16 residues. Germline CDR1 is SGHTA and CDR2 is FQGNSA. In nucleotides, the CDR3 is TGTGCCAGCAGCCCTCAGGGAGGGAGGGGGTCCTACGAGCAGTACTTC. This codes for CASSPQGGRGSYEQYF.

This rearrangement joins TRBV5-6 to TRBJ2-7, with a weak D call TRBD2 (5 bases). Trimming removed 2 bases at V and 2 bases at J, with 11 bases between. CDR3 length: 14 residues. Germline values: CDR1 SGHDT, CDR2 YYEEEE. CDR3 in DNA: TGTGCCAGCAGCTTTGGAGGAGGTGCCTACGAGCAGTACTTC. Translated, it gives CASSFGGGAYEQYF.

This rearrangement joins TRBV29-1 to TRBJ2-5; D possibly corresponds to TRBD2 (6 bases). Germline V gives CDR1 SQVTM, CDR2 ANQGSEA. The CDR3 covers 14 residues. The CDR3 sequence is CSARRGGVGETQYF. The CDR3 nucleotides are TGCTCCGCCCGTCGGGGCGGGGTTGGAGAGACCCAGTACTTC.

DNA of the CDR3: TGTGCCAGCAGTTACGCCAGGGGATCCAAAGAGACCCAGTACTTC. Encoded protein: CASSYARGSKETQYF. The chain is built from TRBV6-5 and TRBJ2-5, with D perhaps TRBD1 (6 bases). Trimming left V 2 bases short and J 3 bases short, with 13 bases between. The V gene's germline CDR1 is MNHEY and CDR2 SVGAGI. The length of the CDR3 is 15 residues.

The chain combines TRBV7-9 with TRBJ1-2, with D maybe TRBD1 (6 bases). Deletions cut 5 bases from V and 0 bases from J, with 13 bases between. CDR1 and CDR2 (germline): SEHNR, FQNEAQ (reference sequence). This CDR3 has 15 residues. The CDR3 nucleotides are TGTGCCAGCAGCATCGGACAGAGATCTAACTATGGCTACACCTTC. This sequence encodes CASSIGQRSNYGYTF.

This sequence joins TRBV5-1 and TRBJ2-3; D is perhaps TRBD2 (5 bases). Germline CDR1 reads SGHRS; CDR2 reads YFSETQ. Trimming left V 3 bases short and J 0 bases short, with 11 bases between. The CDR3 has 15 amino acids. This CDR3 reads CASSSSGPSTDTQYF. CDR3 sequence (DNA): TGCGCCAGCAGCTCAAGCGGACCTAGCACAGATACGCAGTATTTT.

This clone showed up just a few times. The chain links TRBV7-6 to TRBJ1-1; D is unresolved. This CDR3 comprises 13 residues. Trimming took off 8 bases at V and 1 base at J, with 11 bases between the two ends. Germline CDR1 is SGHVS and CDR2 is FNYEAQ. The CDR3 DNA reads as TGTGCCAGCTCCGCGTGGGCGAACACTGAAGCTTTCTTT. Translated, it gives CASSAWANTEAFF.

The chain links TRBV6-5 to TRBJ2-3; D is undetermined. CDR3 length: 15 residues. V was trimmed by 6 bases and J by 1 base, leaving 14 bases between them. Germline-derived CDR1 and CDR2 are MNHEY and SVGAGI. The CDR3 protein is CASRVRTVGTDTQYF. The CDR3 DNA follows: TGTGCCAGCAGAGTCAGGACCGTGGGCACAGATACGCAGTATTTT.

The chain combines TRBV11-2 with TRBJ1-4, with 9 bases fitting TRBD1. The CDR3 length is 15 residues. V shed 5 bases and J 3 bases; nucleotides not matched to a gene: 4. CDR1 and CDR2 from the germline V gene are SGHAT and FQNNGV. CDR3 DNA: TGTGCCAGCAGCCCTACAGGGGGCTCTAATGAAAAACTGTTTTTT. Its protein product is CASSPTGGSNEKLFF.

The V and J genes are TRBV7-2 and TRBJ2-7; D gene unclear. Germline V gene sequence: CDR1 SGHTA, CDR2 FQGNSA. The CDR3 spans 11 residues. Trimming removed 0 bases from V and 6 bases from J, with 3 bases in between. CDR3 protein: CASSLAGEQYF. CDR3 coding DNA: TGTGCCAGCAGCTTAGCGGGCGAGCAGTACTTC.